This entry concerns a single TCR beta chain. The antigen remains undetermined. This sample is part of a study of CD8+CD57+ T cells in acquired aplastic anemia. Looking at the study overall: When averaged, DNA from sorted CD4+ and CD8+ cells came to around 3.4 ug.

General study results and limits: A significant difference in CD8+ Simpson's diversity between patients and controls was not found.

V was pared by 11 bases and J by 4 bases, with 11 bases between. This CDR3 has 11 amino acids. Germline loops: CDR1 KGHDR, CDR2 SFDVKD. Genomic DNA, serving as template, underwent TCR beta VDJ and CDR3 profiling. A single record per CDR3 protein comes from TCRdb applying MiXCR to the reads. The sample lists a few hundred thousand distinct CDR3 sequences, 60% to 65% occurring once. This chain joins TRBV24-1 and TRBJ2-7, with a possible D match to TRBD2 (5 bases). This clonotype originated in a human donor in good health. Source material: sorted CD4+, CD8+, or CD8+CD57+ T cells (not recorded which) from PBMCs. CDR3 sequence reads: CASIGGYEQYF. CDR3 in DNA: TGTGCCAGCATAGGAGGTTACGAGCAGTACTTC.